These T cell receptor beta chains were read from a single sample in a study of blood T cell repertoires in COVID-19. Generated by immunoSEQ multiplex PCR, the TCRdb table keeps only in-frame clones and is missing some. The table lists 200,000 or so clones, less than 90% of them singletons. The source material was peripheral blood. These receptor sequences come from a woman in her fifties or sixties who had recovered from COVID-19. Each CDR3 is given with its conserved first and last residue. The order of the fields is clone size, J gene, D gene, V gene, CDR3 DNA, CDR3 protein. The D gene is left open where the match is weak. The size of a clone is reported for some rows only, either as once, few or many, or as a class for expanded clones.

>-|TRBJ2-3|-|TRBV2
TGTGCCAGCAGACAGGGAGATACGCAGTATTTT
CASRQGDTQYF
>-|TRBJ2-1|-|TRBV5-4
TGTGCCAGCAGCTTCCGGAGCTCCTACAATGAGCAGTTCTTC
CASSFRSSYNEQFF
>-|TRBJ2-1|TRBD1|TRBV3-1/TRBV3-2
TGTGCCAGCAGCCAAGGGACAGGGGGCGAAAAGCAGTTCTTC
CASSQGTGGEKQFF
>-|TRBJ2-3|TRBD2|TRBV13
TGTGCCAGCAGCTTAGGAGGCTATAGCGGGGGGGCCGGGGATACGCAGTATTTT
CASSLGGYSGGAGDTQYF
>-|TRBJ1-1|-|TRBV14
TGTGCCAGCAGCCAAGAAAGGAGGGGTTATAACACTGAAGCTTTCTTT
CASSQERRGYNTEAFF
>once|TRBJ1-1|-|TRBV3-1/TRBV3-2
TGTGCCAGCAGCCGTACAGGGAGTGGCACTGAAGCTTTCTTT
CASSRTGSGTEAFF
>-|TRBJ1-3|-|TRBV6-5
TGTGCCAGCAGGGAGCCCGGGGGATATGGAAACACCATATATTTT
CASREPGGYGNTIYF
>once|TRBJ1-4|-|TRBV13
TGTGCCAGCAGCCAGAGCCGGGTTCTTCGAAATGAAAAACTGTTTTTT
CASSQSRVLRNEKLFF
>-|TRBJ2-1|TRBD2|TRBV19
TGTGCCAGTAGCCCCTTCAGTAATAGCGGGGGGGCTGGGGAGCAGTTCTTC
CASSPFSNSGGAGEQFF
>-|TRBJ1-2|-|TRBV7-9
TGTGCCAGCAGCTTAGACAAGCGCTATGGCTACACCTTC
CASSLDKRYGYTF
>-|TRBJ2-3|-|TRBV6-5
TGTGCCAGCAGCGCAGGGTCAGATACGCAGTATTTT
CASSAGSDTQYF
>-|TRBJ1-2|TRBD1|TRBV6-5
TGTGCCAGCAGTCCGGAATACAGGGGCGGCTACACCTTC
CASSPEYRGGYTF
>-|TRBJ2-5|-|TRBV5-1
TGCGCCAGCCTCATTACCCCGGGGGGCGGGGAGACCCAGTACTTC
CASLITPGGGETQYF
>once|TRBJ1-5|TRBD1|TRBV12-5
TGTGCTAGTGGTTTGGTAGTGGGGACAGCGATTCAGCCCCAGCATTTT
CASGLVVGTAIQPQHF
>-|TRBJ1-4|TRBD1|TRBV15
TGTGCCACCAGCAGGCAGGGGGCTCAAGAAAAACTGTTTTTT
CATSRQGAQEKLFF
>-|TRBJ1-2|TRBD1|TRBV6-5
TGTGCCAGCAGCCCGGACAGGGTGAACTATGGCTACACCTTC
CASSPDRVNYGYTF
>few|TRBJ2-7|-|TRBV13
TGTGCCAGCAGCTTAGAGGGGAAGGGTCGAGTATGGTACGAGCAGTACTTC
CASSLEGKGRVWYEQYF
>-|TRBJ1-2|-|TRBV29-1
TGCAGCGTTGGTGAGCTAACTAACTATGGCTACACCTTC
CSVGELTNYGYTF
>-|TRBJ2-2|TRBD1|TRBV7-9
TGTGCCAGCAGAGCCCCGGGACAGGGGAACACCGGGGAGCTGTTTTTT
CASRAPGQGNTGELFF
>-|TRBJ1-3|-|TRBV4-2
TGTGCCAGCAGCCATGAAAAACAGGTGAGCTCTGGAAACACCATATATTTT
CASSHEKQVSSGNTIYF
>-|TRBJ2-7|TRBD2|TRBV27
TGTGCCAGCAGTTCCTCTGGACTAGCGTGGTACGAGCAGTACTTC
CASSSSGLAWYEQYF
>few|TRBJ2-3|-|TRBV5-1
TGCGCCAGCAGCTTGGATGTCCTTTCCACAGATACGCAGTATTTT
CASSLDVLSTDTQYF
>-|TRBJ2-2|TRBD2|TRBV14
TGTGCCAGCAGCCCCTTAGCGGGGGGGCCTCACACCGGGGAGCTGTTTTTT
CASSPLAGGPHTGELFF
>-|TRBJ1-5|-|TRBV10-1
TGCGCCAGCAGTAAGATACAGGTTAGCAATCAGCCCCAGCATTTT
CASSKIQVSNQPQHF
>few|TRBJ1-4|-|TRBV27
TGTGCCAGCACATCCAGGGTAAATGTTGAAAAACTGTTTTTT
CASTSRVNVEKLFF
>-|TRBJ2-3|-|TRBV3-1/TRBV3-2
TGTGCCAGCAGCCAAGATCTATACAGCTTTCGCACAGATACGCAGTATTTT
CASSQDLYSFRTDTQYF
>-|TRBJ1-2|TRBD1|TRBV7-9
TGTGCCAGCAGCTCCGGACAGGGGGCTAATGGCTACACCTTC
CASSSGQGANGYTF
>-|TRBJ1-1|-|TRBV2
TGTGCCAGCAGTAGAAGTCGGGGGGCCGGCACTGAAGCTTTCTTT
CASSRSRGAGTEAFF
>-|TRBJ2-6|-|TRBV15
TGTGCCACCAGCACAGCTGGGGCCAACGTCCTGACTTTC
CATSTAGANVLTF